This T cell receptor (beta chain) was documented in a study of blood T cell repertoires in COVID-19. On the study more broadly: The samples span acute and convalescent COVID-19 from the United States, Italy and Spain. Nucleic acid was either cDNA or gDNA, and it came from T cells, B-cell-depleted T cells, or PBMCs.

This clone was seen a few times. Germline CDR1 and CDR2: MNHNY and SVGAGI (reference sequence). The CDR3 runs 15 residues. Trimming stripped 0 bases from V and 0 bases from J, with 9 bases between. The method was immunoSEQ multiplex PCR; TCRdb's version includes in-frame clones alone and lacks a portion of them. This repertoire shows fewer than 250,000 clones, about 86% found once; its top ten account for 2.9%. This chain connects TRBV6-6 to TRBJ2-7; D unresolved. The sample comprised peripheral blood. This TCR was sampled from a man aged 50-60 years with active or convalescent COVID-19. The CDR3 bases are TGTGCCAGCAGTTACTCGTTGCAGTACTCCTACGAGCAGTACTTC. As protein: CASSYSLQYSYEQYF.